This paragraph covers one TCR beta chain sequence. Which antigen it targets is not known. The junction does not match germline at one end; this may be a read error. The source of the sample is a study of T cells in Graves' hyperthyroidism and ophthalmopathy (dated by TCRdb to the late 2010s). For context, the study as a whole: Peripheral blood was sampled at the time of initial diagnosis, prior to any treatment. Prospective prediction of ophthalmopathy was tested in an independent validation cohort consisting of some 18 hyperthyroidism patients and 15 or so patients who later progressed to ophthalmopathy. In addition, the study compared T-cell repertoires in thyroid tissue and in blood from five or six Graves' hyperthyroidism patients. The paper reports TCR Vbeta CDR3 sequencing of over 120 peripheral blood samples: 43 ophthalmopathy, under 80 hyperthyroidism and approximately 17 progressor patients. A discovery cohort of about 96 patients, roughly 45 with Graves' ophthalmopathy and more than 55 with stable Graves' hyperthyroidism, was used to find distinguishing TCR V-J signatures. After blood sampling, hyperthyroidism patients were treated with methimazole at a starting dose of 30 mg daily, and ophthalmopathy patients were treated with high-dose intravenous methylprednisolone. The approximately 98 discovery patients were randomly divided into training and test sets at a 7:3 ratio.

Stable Graves' hyperthyroidism was defined as the absence of progression to ophthalmopathy over 18 months of follow-up. Hyperthyroidism patients were newly diagnosed, had a disease duration of under 2 months, and were aged 18 to 65 years. Exclusion was applied to patients with uncontrolled infections, other autoimmune diseases, pregnancy or lactation. Diagnoses relied on clinical symptoms, serum thyroxine and TRAb, thyroid ultrasound and orbital computed tomography. PBMCs were isolated from about 9 ml of fresh peripheral blood by Ficoll-Paque density gradient centrifugation. Trizol reagent was used to extract total RNA, and RNA quality was then checked on an Agilent 2100 Bioanalyzer. TCR beta CDR3 regions were amplified from RNA transcripts. For the first round of RT-PCR on the TCR CDR3, the HTBI primer set was used together with the Qiagen OneStep RT-PCR kit. Libraries were constructed in a second round of multiplex PCR, after which size selection and purification were performed. The libraries were sequenced on an Illumina HiSeq2000 using paired-end 100 bp reads. Per the source publication's procedure: SOAPnuke was used to process the raw data, removing reads that contained adapters or uncalled bases, had a mean Phred below 15, or lacked an exact match to the constant primer or identifier. COPE v1.2.5 was used to merge high-quality paired reads, and clonotypes were defined as unique nucleotide sequences. Clonotypes were aligned to IMGT TRBV, TRBD and TRBJ reference segments using MiTCR v1.1. The analysis included only V-J combinations with a frequency above 0.0001, which together covered about 99% of the repertoires. The TCS score was defined as the ratio of F50 (clonal expansion) to E x V (chaos), calculated using BLOSUM62-based TCRdist between CDR3 peptides within each V-J. Welch's t-statistics and random forest reduced around 550 V-J features to roughly 13, which were used in a naive Bayes classifier (R e1071). TCRdb redid the processing of the public reads, applying fastp at Q25 and MiXCR, and retained in-frame beta chains. Rows matching on CDR3 protein sequence are summarized as one entry with the most common DNA and genes. The V and J calls here are based on TCRdb, not the publication. Here the sample has approximately 430,000 distinct CDR3 sequences; less than 20% occur a single time. The ten largest clones capture 7.5% to 9% of the sample.

The study at large found these results: In validation, progression to ophthalmopathy was predicted by the model with roughly 71% sensitivity and roughly 76% specificity, a median of approximately 6.5 months before onset. Blood samples also contained most of the expanded thyroid clonotypes (frequency above 0.001), which suggests that blood repertoires may reflect thyroid immune responses. Ophthalmopathy was separated from stable hyperthyroidism by a 13 V-J signature model, with 85% to 90% sensitivity and 81% to 83% specificity obtained in cross-validation and 80%/75% obtained in testing. No statistical method was used to fix the sample size in advance, and group allocation was not hidden from the investigators.

The sequencing input was blood. This clonotype originated in a woman aged 18-29 years with Graves' hyperthyroidism.

The CDR3 in this case is CASREVAGAIDTQYF. The DNA sequence follows: TGTGCCAGCAGGGAAGTAGCGGGAGCGATAGATACGCAGTATTTT. This receptor chain uses TRBV6-1 and TRBJ2-3, and 9 bases in between align with TRBD2. The CDR3 has 15 amino acids, counting the end cysteine and phenylalanine. The entry retains the CDR3 DNA only, 45 bases that are in frame from base 1. CDR1 MNHNS and CDR2 SASEGT were looked up in the germline V gene.